This entry describes one T cell receptor (beta chain). Its target is not known. This sample was taken from a study of CD8+ T cells in alopecia areata. Findings and limits, study-wide: Relative to normal scalp, lesional scalp, especially alopecia totalis/universalis, showed higher clonality.

Extraction and reverse transcription of RNA yielded cDNA as the sequencing template. Profiling relied on immunoSEQ multiplex PCR, and the TCRdb table lists in-frame clones only, not all of them. The sample includes about 99,000 clones, around 59% of them seen just once. The CDR3 loop spans 14 amino acids. The V gene end was trimmed by 4 bases and the J gene end by 5 bases; junction bases not matched to a gene: 3. The germline gives CDR1 MGHDK, CDR2 SYGVNS. Input material: CD4+ T cells sorted from blood. This sequence originates from a human donor in good health. The chain is built from TRBV25-1 and TRBJ1-5, with 9 bases matching TRBD1. The CDR3 coding sequence is TGTGCCAGCAGTGGACAGGGGGTACATCAGCCCCAGCATTTT. Its protein is CASSGQGVHQPQHF.